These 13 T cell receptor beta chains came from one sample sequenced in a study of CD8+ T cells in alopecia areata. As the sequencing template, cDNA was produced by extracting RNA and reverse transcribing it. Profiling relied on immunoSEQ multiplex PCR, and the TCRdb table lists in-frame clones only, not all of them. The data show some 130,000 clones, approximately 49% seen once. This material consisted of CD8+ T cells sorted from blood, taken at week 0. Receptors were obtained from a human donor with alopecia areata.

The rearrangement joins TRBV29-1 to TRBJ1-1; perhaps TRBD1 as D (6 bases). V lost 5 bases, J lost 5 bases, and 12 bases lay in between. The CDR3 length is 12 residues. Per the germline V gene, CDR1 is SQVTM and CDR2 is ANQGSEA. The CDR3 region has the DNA TGCAGCGTTTCAGGGGAGGGGACTGAAGCTTTCTTT. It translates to CSVSGEGTEAFF.

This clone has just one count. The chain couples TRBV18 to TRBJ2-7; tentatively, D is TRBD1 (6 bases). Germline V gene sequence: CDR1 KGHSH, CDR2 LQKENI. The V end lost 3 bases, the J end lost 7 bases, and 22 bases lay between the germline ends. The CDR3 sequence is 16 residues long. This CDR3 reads CASSPSDGTPTREQYF. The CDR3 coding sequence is TGTGCCAGCTCACCTTCTGACGGGACACCTACTAGGGAGCAGTACTTC.

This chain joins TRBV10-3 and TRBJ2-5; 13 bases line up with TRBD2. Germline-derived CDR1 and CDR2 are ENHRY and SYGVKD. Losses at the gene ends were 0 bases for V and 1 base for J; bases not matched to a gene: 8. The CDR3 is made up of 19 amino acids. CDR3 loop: CAISESGLAGATLQETQYF. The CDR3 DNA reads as TGTGCCATCAGTGAGTCAGGACTAGCGGGGGCCACCCTCCAAGAGACCCAGTACTTC.

CDR3 in DNA: TGCAGCGTTGAAATGTTTGGGGGAAACGAGCAGTACTTC. The encoded protein is CSVEMFGGNEQYF. The rearrangement links TRBV29-1 to TRBJ2-7; tentatively, D is TRBD1 or TRBD2 (5 bases each). CDR1 and CDR2 from the germline V gene are SQVTM and ANQGSEA. The CDR3 is 13 amino acids. Trimming cost V 2 bases and J 5 bases, with 13 bases left between them.

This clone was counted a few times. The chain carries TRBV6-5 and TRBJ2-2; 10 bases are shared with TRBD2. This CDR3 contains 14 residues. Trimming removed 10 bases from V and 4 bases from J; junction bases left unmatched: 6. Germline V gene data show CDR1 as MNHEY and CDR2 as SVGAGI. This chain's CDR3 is CAISSGGPTGELFF. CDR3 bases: TGTGCCATATCTAGCGGGGGCCCCACCGGGGAGCTGTTTTTT.

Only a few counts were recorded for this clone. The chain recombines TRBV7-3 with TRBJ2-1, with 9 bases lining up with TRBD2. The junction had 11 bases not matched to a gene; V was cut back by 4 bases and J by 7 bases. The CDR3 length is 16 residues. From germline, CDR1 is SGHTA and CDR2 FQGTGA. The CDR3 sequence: CASSWGIAGEWNEQFF. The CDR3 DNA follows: TGTGCCAGCAGCTGGGGTATAGCGGGGGAATGGAATGAGCAGTTCTTC.

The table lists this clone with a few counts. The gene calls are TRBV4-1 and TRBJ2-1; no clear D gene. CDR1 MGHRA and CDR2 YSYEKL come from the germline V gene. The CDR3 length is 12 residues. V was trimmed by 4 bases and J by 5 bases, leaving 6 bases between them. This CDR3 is CASSPINNEQFF. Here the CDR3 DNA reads TGCGCCAGCAGCCCAATTAACAATGAGCAGTTCTTC.

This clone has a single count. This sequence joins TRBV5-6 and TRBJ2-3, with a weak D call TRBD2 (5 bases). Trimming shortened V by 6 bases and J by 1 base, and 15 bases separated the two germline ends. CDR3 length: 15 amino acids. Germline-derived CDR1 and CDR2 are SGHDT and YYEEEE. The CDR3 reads CASTEGRLGTDTQYF. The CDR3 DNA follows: TGTGCCAGCACTGAGGGCCGGTTGGGCACAGATACGCAGTATTTT.

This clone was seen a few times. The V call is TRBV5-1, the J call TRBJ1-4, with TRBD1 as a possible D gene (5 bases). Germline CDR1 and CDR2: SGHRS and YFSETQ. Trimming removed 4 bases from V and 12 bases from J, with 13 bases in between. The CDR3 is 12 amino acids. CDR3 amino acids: CASSPWGRELFF. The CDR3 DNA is TGCGCCAGCAGCCCCTGGGGCAGGGAACTGTTTTTT.

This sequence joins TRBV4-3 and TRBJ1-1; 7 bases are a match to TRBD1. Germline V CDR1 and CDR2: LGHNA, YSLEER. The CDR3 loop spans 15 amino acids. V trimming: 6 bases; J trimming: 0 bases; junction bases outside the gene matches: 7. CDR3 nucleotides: TGCGCCAGCAGACAGGGGATTAAGATGAACACTGAAGCTTTCTTT. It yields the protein CASRQGIKMNTEAFF.

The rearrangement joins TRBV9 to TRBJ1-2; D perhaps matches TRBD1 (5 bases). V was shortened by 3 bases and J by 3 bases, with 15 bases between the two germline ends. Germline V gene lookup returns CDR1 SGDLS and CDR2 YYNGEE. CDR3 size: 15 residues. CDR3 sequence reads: CASSAGRLVDYGYTF. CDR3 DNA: TGTGCCAGCAGCGCGGGACGTCTGGTGGACTATGGCTACACCTTC.

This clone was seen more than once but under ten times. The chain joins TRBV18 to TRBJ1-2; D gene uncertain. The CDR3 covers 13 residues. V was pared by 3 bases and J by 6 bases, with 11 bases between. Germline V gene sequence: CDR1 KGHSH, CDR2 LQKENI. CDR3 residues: CASSPHKRDGYTF. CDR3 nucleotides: TGTGCCAGCTCACCTCATAAGAGGGATGGCTACACCTTC.

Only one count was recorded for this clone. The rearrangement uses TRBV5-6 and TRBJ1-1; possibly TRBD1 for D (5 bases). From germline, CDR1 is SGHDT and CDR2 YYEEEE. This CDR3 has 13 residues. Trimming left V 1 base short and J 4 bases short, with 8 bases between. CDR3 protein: CASSLWGGTEAFF. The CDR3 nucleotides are TGTGCCAGCAGCTTGTGGGGGGGCACTGAAGCTTTCTTT.